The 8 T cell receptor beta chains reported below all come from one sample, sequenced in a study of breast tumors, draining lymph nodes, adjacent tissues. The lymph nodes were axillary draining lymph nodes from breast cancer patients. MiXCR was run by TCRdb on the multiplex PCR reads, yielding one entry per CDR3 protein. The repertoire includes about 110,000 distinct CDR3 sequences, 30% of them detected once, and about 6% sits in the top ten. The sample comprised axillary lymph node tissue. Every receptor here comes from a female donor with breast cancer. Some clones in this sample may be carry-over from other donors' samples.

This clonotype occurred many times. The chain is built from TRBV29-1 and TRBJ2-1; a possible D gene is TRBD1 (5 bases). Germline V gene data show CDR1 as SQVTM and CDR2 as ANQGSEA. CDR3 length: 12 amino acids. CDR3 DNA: TGCAGTCAGTCCAGGGCAGGCAATGAGCAGTTCTTC. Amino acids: CSQSRAGNEQFF.

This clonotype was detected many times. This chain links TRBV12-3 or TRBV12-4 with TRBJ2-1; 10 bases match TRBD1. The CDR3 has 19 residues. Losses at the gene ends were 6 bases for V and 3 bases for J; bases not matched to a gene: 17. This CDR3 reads CASSARTGGPIAVYNEQFF. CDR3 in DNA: TGTGCCAGCAGCGCCCGGACAGGGGGACCAATAGCAGTCTACAATGAGCAGTTCTTC.

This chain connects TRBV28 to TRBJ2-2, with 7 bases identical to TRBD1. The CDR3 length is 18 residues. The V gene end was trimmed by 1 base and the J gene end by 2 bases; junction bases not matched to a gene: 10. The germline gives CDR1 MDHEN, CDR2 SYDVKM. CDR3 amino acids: CASSLFWRQGVNTGELFF. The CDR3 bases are TGTGCCAGCAGTTTATTTTGGCGGCAGGGGGTAAACACCGGGGAGCTGTTTTTT.

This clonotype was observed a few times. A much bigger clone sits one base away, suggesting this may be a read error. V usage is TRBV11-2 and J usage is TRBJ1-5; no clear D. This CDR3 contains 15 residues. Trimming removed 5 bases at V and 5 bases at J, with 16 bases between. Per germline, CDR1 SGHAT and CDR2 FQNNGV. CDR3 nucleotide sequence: TGTGCCAGCAGCCCAGGTTTTACTGCCCATCAGCCCCAGCATTTT. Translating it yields CASSPGFTAHQPQHF.

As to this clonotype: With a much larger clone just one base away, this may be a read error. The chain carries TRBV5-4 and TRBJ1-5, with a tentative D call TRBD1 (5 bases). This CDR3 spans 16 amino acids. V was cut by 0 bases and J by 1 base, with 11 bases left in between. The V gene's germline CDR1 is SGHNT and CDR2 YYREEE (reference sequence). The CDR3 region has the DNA TGTGCCAGCAGCTTGGGAGGGGCCTTAAGCAATCAGCCCCAGCATTTT. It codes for CASSLGGALSNQPQHF.

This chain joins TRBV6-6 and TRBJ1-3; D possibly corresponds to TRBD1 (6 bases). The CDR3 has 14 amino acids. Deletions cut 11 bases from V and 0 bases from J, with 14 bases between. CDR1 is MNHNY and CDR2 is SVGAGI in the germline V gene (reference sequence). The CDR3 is CAGMQGRSGNTIYF. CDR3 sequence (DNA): TGTGCCGGCATGCAGGGGCGCTCTGGAAACACCATATATTTT.

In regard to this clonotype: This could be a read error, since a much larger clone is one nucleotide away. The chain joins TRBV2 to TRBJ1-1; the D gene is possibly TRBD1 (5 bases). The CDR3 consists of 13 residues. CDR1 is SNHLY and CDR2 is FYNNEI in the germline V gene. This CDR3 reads CASSREVNTEALF. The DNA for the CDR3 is TGTGCCAGCAGCAGGGAGGTGAACACTGAAGCTCTCTTT.

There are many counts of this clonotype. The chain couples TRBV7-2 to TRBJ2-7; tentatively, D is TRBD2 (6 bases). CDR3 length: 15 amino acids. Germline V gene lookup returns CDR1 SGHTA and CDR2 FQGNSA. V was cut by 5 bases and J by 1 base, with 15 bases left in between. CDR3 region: CASSPRGLNSYEQYF. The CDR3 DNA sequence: TGTGCCAGCAGCCCTCGGGGACTGAATTCCTACGAGCAGTACTTC.